These 26 T cell receptor beta chains were sequenced from one sample in a study of cytomegalovirus exposure and HLA in healthy donors. 60 Vbeta and 13 Jbeta primers were used in PCR. The table came from immunoSEQ multiplex PCR; TCRdb's copy has only in-frame clones and leaves some out. The profile covers approximately 150,000 clones, with roughly 85% appearing a single time and approximately 3% taken by the ten largest. Source material: PBMCs. These receptors came from a male donor in good health and CMV-seronegative.

J is TRBJ2-7 and V is TRBV13; TRBD2 matches 10 bases. Germline V gene data show CDR1 as PRHDT and CDR2 as FYEKMQ (reference sequence). CDR3 length equals 19 residues. Trimming took 4 bases from V and 3 from J; bases not matched to a gene: 18. CDR3 residues: CASSSKGSGAGGTYYEQYF. DNA of the CDR3: TGTGCCAGCAGCTCAAAGGGCTCAGGAGCGGGAGGGACTTACTACGAGCAGTACTTC.

V and J are TRBV4-1 and TRBJ1-2; 7 bases match TRBD1. CDR1 is MGHRA, CDR2 YSYEKL, per germline. This CDR3 region has 16 residues. The V segment lost 4 bases and the J segment 4 bases; nucleotides outside the gene matches: 12. This CDR3 is CASSPQAGTDLYGYTF. CDR3 coding DNA: TGCGCCAGCAGCCCGCAGGCCGGGACAGATCTCTATGGCTACACCTTC.

J is TRBJ1-2 and V is TRBV28; 9 nucleotides agree with TRBD1. Germline CDR1 is MDHEN and CDR2 is SYDVKM. CDR3 length: 13 residues. V lost 8 bases to trimming and J lost 6 bases; unmatched junction nucleotides: 7. CDR3 region: CASRGGQGNGYTF. Here the CDR3 DNA reads TGTGCCAGCCGAGGAGGACAGGGGAATGGCTACACCTTC.

The chain uses TRBV7-8 and TRBJ1-4; D perhaps matches TRBD1 (6 bases). The V and J ends lost 5 bases and 5 bases respectively, with 15 bases between them. The CDR3 length is 15 residues. The V gene's germline CDR1 is SGHVS and CDR2 FQNEAQ. The CDR3 coding sequence is TGTGCCAGCAGCCTAGGGGGAGCCCGCAATGAAAAACTGTTTTTT. It is translated as CASSLGGARNEKLFF.

This CDR3 is CATSRGLAGVTDTQYF. CDR3 DNA sequence: TGTGCCACCAGCAGAGGGCTAGCGGGAGTCACAGATACGCAGTATTTT. This chain joins TRBV15 and TRBJ2-3, with 10 positions matching TRBD2. The V gene's germline CDR1 is LNHNV and CDR2 YYDKDF (reference sequence). CDR3 length equals 16 residues. With V trimmed by 1 base and J by 2 bases, 3 bases remained unmatched.

The CDR3 here is CASSYSRGREREKLFF. CDR3 nucleotides: TGTGCCAGCAGTTATTCCCGTGGCAGGGAAAGAGAAAAACTGTTTTTT. J is TRBJ1-4 and V is TRBV6-5; D might be TRBD1 (5 bases). The CDR3 extends over 16 amino acids. With 3 bases removed from V and 8 bases from J, the gap between germline ends came to 19 bases. Per the germline V gene, CDR1 is MNHEY and CDR2 is SVGAGI.

The genes are TRBV5-1 and TRBJ2-5, with 7 bases identical to TRBD1. V shed 4 bases, J shed 4 bases, and the junction held 10 bases outside the gene matches. The CDR3 runs 15 residues. Germline V gives CDR1 SGHRS, CDR2 YFSETQ. CDR3 amino acids: CASSDNTGDGETQYF. In DNA form, the CDR3 reads TGCGCCAGCAGCGATAACACAGGGGATGGAGAGACCCAGTACTTC.

The gene calls are TRBV5-4 and TRBJ1-2; D uncertain. The V end lost 2 bases, the J end lost 2 bases, and 13 bases lay between the germline ends. Germline V gives CDR1 SGHNT, CDR2 YYREEE (reference sequence). The CDR3 is 15 amino acids. Here the CDR3 reads CASSLPGDSNYGYTF. CDR3 sequence (DNA): TGTGCCAGCAGCTTACCGGGAGATTCAAACTATGGCTACACCTTC.

This chain links TRBV9 with TRBJ2-1; TRBD2 aligns across 9 bases. The CDR3 has 15 amino acids. J was trimmed by 2 bases and V by 1 base; bases with no gene match: 1. Germline V lookup: CDR1 SGDLS, CDR2 YYNGEE. CDR3 DNA: TGTGCCAGCAGCGTAACTAGCGGGCCCTACAATGAGCAGTTCTTC. It encodes CASSVTSGPYNEQFF.

This clone was recorded once. This chain uses TRBV2 with TRBJ1-4; D is possibly TRBD1 (5 bases). Germline V gene lookup returns CDR1 SNHLY and CDR2 FYNNEI. The CDR3 is 13 amino acids. V was trimmed by 1 base and J by 7 bases, leaving 7 bases between them. CDR3 sequence: CASSEGTGEKLFF. Here the CDR3 DNA reads TGTGCCAGCAGTGAAGGAACAGGTGAAAAACTGTTTTTT.

The chain links TRBV5-1 to TRBJ2-2; maybe TRBD2 (7 bases). V dropped 2 bases and J dropped 6 bases, with 20 bases sitting between them. The germline V gene encodes CDR1 SGHRS and CDR2 YFSETQ. The CDR3 spans 17 residues. In nucleotides, the CDR3 is TGCGCCAGCAGCTTCGACCTAGGGGGGAGGGCCCCCGGGGAGCTGTTTTTT. As protein: CASSFDLGGRAPGELFF.

The gene calls are TRBV12-1 and TRBJ1-5; the DNA was not compared with TRBD1, the D call given in the table. TRBV12-1 is classified as a pseudogene. The CDR3 is made up of 15 amino acids. In DNA form, the CDR3 reads TGTGCCAGCAGCTGCCTTGACAGGGTGAGTCAGCCCCAGCATTTT. Its translation: CASSCLDRVSQPQHF.

The V and J genes are TRBV5-5 and TRBJ1-5; weak D call: TRBD1 (5 bases). This CDR3 region has 16 residues. Trimming removed 2 bases at V and 8 bases at J, with 20 bases between. The germline CDR1 and CDR2 sequences are SGHKS and YYEKEE (reference sequence). The CDR3 loop reads CASSFRPGLRLEPQHF. As DNA, the CDR3 is TGTGCCAGCAGCTTCAGACCGGGACTGAGGTTAGAGCCCCAGCATTTT.

This chain connects TRBV21-1 to TRBJ1-1; no check of the table's D call, TRBD1, against the DNA was made. TRBV21-1 is assigned pseudogene status. The CDR3 has 16 residues. CDR3 nucleotide sequence: TGTGCCAGCAGCAAAGTTAACAGGGGGCAGAACACTGAAGCTTTCTTT. It encodes CASSKVNRGQNTEAFF.

The chain joins TRBV28 to TRBJ2-1, with TRBD2 matching over 7 bases. The CDR3 has 15 residues. With 5 bases clipped from V and 3 bases from J, the junction kept 7 bases outside the gene matches. Germline values: CDR1 MDHEN, CDR2 SYDVKM. The CDR3 bases are TGTGCCAGCAGTGGGGGGGTCGGATACTACAATGAGCAGTTCTTC. This translates into CASSGGVGYYNEQFF. The full variable domain, in which reference TRBV28 and TRBJ2-1 provide the parts outside the CDR3, is DVKVTQSSRYLVKRTGEKVFLECVQDMDHENMFWYRQDPGLGLRLIYFSYDVKMKEKGDIPEGYSVSREKKERFSLILESASTNQTSMYLCASSGGVGYYNEQFFGPGTRLTVL.

The chain combines TRBV18 with TRBJ1-1; possibly TRBD1 for D (6 bases). V was clipped by 0 bases and J by 7 bases, with 15 bases between them. CDR1 and CDR2 (germline): KGHSH, LQKENI. The CDR3 covers 15 residues. The CDR3, as DNA: TGTGCCAGCTCACCACCGCTTGGACAGTTTATTGAAGCTTTCTTT. Residues: CASSPPLGQFIEAFF.

V is TRBV13 and J is TRBJ1-1; perhaps TRBD1 as D (5 bases). The CDR3 spans 13 residues. Germline lookup yields CDR1 PRHDT and CDR2 FYEKMQ (reference sequence). Trimming left V 5 bases short and J 5 bases short, with 12 bases between. In nucleotides, the CDR3 is TGTGCCAGCAGCCGGGGGGTGGGTACTGAAGCTTTCTTT. Encoded protein: CASSRGVGTEAFF. Variable domain in full (rest from reference TRBV13 and TRBJ1-1): AAGVIQSPRHLIKEKRETATLKCYPIPRHDTVYWYQQGPGQDPQFLISFYEKMQSDKGSIPDRFSAQQFSDYHSELNMSSLELGDSALYFCASSRGVGTEAFFGQGTRLTVV.

A few counts support this clone. The chain has TRBV4-3 and TRBJ2-6, with no clear D. Trimming stripped 2 bases from V and 0 bases from J, with 8 bases between. The CDR3 is made up of 16 amino acids. Germline V gives CDR1 LGHNA, CDR2 YSLEER. In DNA form, the CDR3 reads TGCGCCAGCAGCCAATACTCGGGCTCTGGGGCCAACGTCCTGACTTTC. This translates into CASSQYSGSGANVLTF.

The chain carries TRBV7-3 and TRBJ2-7, with TRBD2 as a possible D gene (5 bases). Germline-derived CDR1 and CDR2 are SGHTA and FQGTGA. V dropped 4 bases and J dropped 6 bases, with 13 bases sitting between them. This CDR3 spans 13 amino acids. The CDR3: CASSSHPAGEQYF. CDR3 sequence (DNA): TGTGCCAGCAGCTCCCACCCCGCGGGCGAGCAGTACTTC.

The chain couples TRBV7-8 to TRBJ1-1; 9 nucleotides align to TRBD1. Germline lookup yields CDR1 SGHVS and CDR2 FQNEAQ. Trimming cost V 0 bases and J 0 bases; bases outside gene matches: 5. The CDR3 is 17 amino acids. This CDR3 is CASSLAGTGSVNTEAFF. The CDR3 DNA is TGTGCCAGCAGCTTAGCGGGGACAGGGTCTGTGAACACTGAAGCTTTCTTT.

The V gene is TRBV6-1, the J gene TRBJ1-5, with a possible D match to TRBD1 (6 bases). The CDR3 covers 16 residues. Germline V gives CDR1 MNHNS, CDR2 SASEGT. Trimming pared 4 bases from V and 8 bases from J, leaving 21 bases between. In DNA, the CDR3 is TGTGCCAGCAGTGGGGGGTGGACAGCCCTAAGGGAGCCCCAGCATTTT. Encoded protein: CASSGGWTALREPQHF.

The chain employs TRBV4-2 and TRBJ1-1; D call uncertain. V was pared by 1 base and J by 2 bases, with 14 bases between. Germline V CDR1 and CDR2: LGHNA, YNFKEQ. There are 16 residues in the CDR3. The CDR3 here is CASSQVLGRVNTEAFF. The CDR3 DNA is TGTGCCAGCAGCCAAGTACTGGGCCGTGTCAACACTGAAGCTTTCTTT.

This clone appeared once. The chain has TRBV7-2 and TRBJ1-2; D is unresolved. The CDR3 has 13 residues. Trimming cost V 2 bases and J 4 bases, with 8 bases left between them. Germline V gives CDR1 SGHTA, CDR2 FQGNSA. The CDR3 nucleotides are TGTGCCAGCAGCTTACTAGAATTCTATGGCTACACCTTC. Its translation is CASSLLEFYGYTF. Drawing the rest from reference TRBV7-2 and TRBJ1-2, the complete variable domain is GAGVSQSPSNKVTEKGKDVELRCDPISGHTALYWYRQSLGQGLEFLIYFQGNSAPDKSGLPSDRFSAERTGGSVSTLTIQRTQQEDSAVYLCASSLLEFYGYTFGSGTRLTVV.

The chain employs TRBV9 and TRBJ1-1, with D perhaps matching TRBD1 (6 bases). This CDR3 comprises 13 residues. Trimming left V 1 base short and J 3 bases short, with 7 bases between. CDR1 is SGDLS and CDR2 is YYNGEE in the germline V gene. The CDR3 loop is CASSVSGDTEAFF. The DNA for the CDR3 is TGTGCCAGCAGCGTATCAGGGGACACTGAAGCTTTCTTT.

V gene TRBV5-1 combines with J gene TRBJ1-5, with TRBD1 matching 7 bases. Trimming at V came to 4 bases and at J to 4 bases, leaving 5 bases not matched to a gene. The length of the CDR3 is 14 residues. Germline assignment: CDR1 SGHRS and CDR2 YFSETQ. The CDR3 protein is CASSDGTVNQPQHF. CDR3 sequence (DNA): TGCGCCAGCAGCGACGGGACAGTTAATCAGCCCCAGCATTTT. Together with reference TRBV5-1 and TRBJ1-5, the CDR3 gives the full variable domain: KAGVTQTPRYLIKTRGQQVTLSCSPISGHRSVSWYQQTPGQGLQFLFEYFSETQRNKGNFPGRFSGRQFSNSRSEMNVSTLELGDSALYLCASSDGTVNQPQHFGDGTRLSIL.

The sample holds a few counts of this clone. The CDR3: CASSFQGGPEQFF. As DNA, the CDR3 is TGTGCCAGCAGTTTTCAGGGGGGACCTGAGCAGTTCTTC. This chain uses TRBV28 with TRBJ2-1; D might be TRBD1 (7 bases). The CDR3 has 13 residues. Trimming stripped 3 bases from V and 9 bases from J, with 12 bases between. Per germline, CDR1 MDHEN and CDR2 SYDVKM. Variable domain in full (rest from reference TRBV28 and TRBJ2-1): DVKVTQSSRYLVKRTGEKVFLECVQDMDHENMFWYRQDPGLGLRLIYFSYDVKMKEKGDIPEGYSVSREKKERFSLILESASTNQTSMYLCASSFQGGPEQFFGPGTRLTVL.